This paragraph reports one T cell receptor (beta chain). This clone was detected only a few times. It lacks a known antigen. No base quality values were provided; no much bigger clone lies one nucleotide off. The data derive from a study of cytomegalovirus exposure and HLA in healthy donors (TCRdb year 2017). Study-level background: In an earlier analysis of under 750 of the donors, roughly 300 Gb of sequence data and about 110 million unique TCR beta sequences from about 179 million T cells were reported. In addition to the first cohort of 650 to 800 subjects, a separate validation cohort of 120 different subjects was used. The study aimed to test whether cataloging public T cell receptors could reveal signatures of past pathogen exposure. The genetic ancestry cluster associated with self-reported Caucasian donors included 81% of the 398 genotyped donors. Alongside the repertoire data, information on donor age, sex, ethnicity and CMV serostatus was compiled. Genome-wide SNP genotypes for about 55% of the roughly 670 donors were used in a later genetic analysis, which treated that subset as a discovery cohort. Approximately 310 gigabases of sequencing data and tens of millions of unique TCR sequences were included in an early release covering roughly 600 HLA-typed donors. Typing coverage differed by locus: A, B, C, DRB1 and DQB1 were typed in about 629-640 donors, DQA1 in 522, DPA1 in 600 to 610, and DPB1 in 472. In an earlier analysis of 500 to 650 of the donors, high-throughput TCR beta sequencing was used to judge whether each TCR beta V gene segment behaved as functional or pseudogenic. Class I and class II HLA loci were covered by the typing at four-digit resolution. All discovery cohort repertoires had been generated using a single sequencing platform. The T cell repertoires of 666 subjects were profiled by immunosequencing and related to cytomegalovirus serostatus. Several DR-DQ haplotypes were treated as single units for association and clustering because of strong linkage in the cohort. To study patterns of TCR occurrence, a later analysis re-analyzed previously published TCR beta repertoires from more than 550 donors and added high-resolution HLA genotyping. The later analysis used no new phenotypic data to find candidate immune exposures, relying instead on TCR beta sequences and their occurrence across donors. The study combined high-throughput TCR immunosequencing, statistical association of individual TCRs with disease status, and machine learning to predict cytomegalovirus infection status. Among around 400 genotyped donors of the cohort, an average of approximately 240,000 unique TCR beta nucleotide sequences were sequenced per donor, about a sixth of them non-productive.

Preparation of the library involved the immunoSEQ multiplex PCR assay. For the multiplex PCR, a mixture combining 60 forward primers for TCR Vbeta segments and 13 reverse primers for TCR Jbeta segments was used. The CDR3 region of rearranged TCR beta genes was amplified from genomic DNA with a multiplex PCR assay. On the Illumina HiSeq System, the amplified TCR beta libraries were sequenced as 87-base-pair reads. As for how the authors treated the data: Across the 600 to 700 repertoires, a later analysis counted tens of millions of unique TCR beta chains, roughly 11 million of which were shared by at least two donors. Raw reads were error-corrected and collapsed into unique sequences with a nearest-neighbor algorithm that merged closely related sequences to remove PCR and sequencing errors. Alignment of CDR3 sequences to IMGT reference sequences was used to assign V, D and J gene segments. Each retained sequence needed at least a six-nucleotide match to both a V gene segment and a J gene segment. Rearrangements were classified as productive when the CDR3 lacked stop codons and remained in frame with V and J, and all other rearrangements were classified as non-productive. Following IMGT convention, CDR3 was defined as the stretch from the second conserved V-encoded cysteine up to the conserved J-encoded phenylalanine. The earlier analysis of some 600 of the donors excluded sequences that lacked an unambiguous match to a single V gene segment. An earlier analysis of a few hundred of the donors classified V segments as functional when productive rearrangements were above 56.7% and as segregating when the standard deviation between donors was above 5%. A statistical classification framework was built to diagnose cytomegalovirus status from the catalog of TCR beta chain sequences. A later analysis assigned V and J genes by comparing TCR nucleotide sequences with IMGT/GENE-DB human TR gene sequences. Using the TCRdist pipeline, a later analysis assigned CDR3 sequences along with most-parsimonious VDJ recombination scenarios. In a later analysis, each TCR beta chain was defined by its CDR3 amino acid sequence together with its V-gene family, and reads lacking a unique V-gene family were excluded. As a way to deal with suspected cross-contamination and a sequencing artifact, a later analysis dropped under 600 nucleotide sequences that were highly shared and had low generation probability. A later analysis calculated a clonal expansion index for each public chain from normalized within-repertoire ranks of inferred template counts. Generation probabilities in a later analysis came from a VDJ recombination model fitted to out-of-frame rearrangements, and those results were checked against IGoR. In a later analysis, hypergeometric tests were used to score TCR-TCR, TCR-HLA and TCR-CMV co-occurrence, with a repertoire-size bias correction applied to TCR pairs. In a later analysis, false discovery rates were estimated by permuting HLA or CMV assignments 20 times. In a later analysis, co-occurring TCRs were grouped with DBSCAN, and TCRdist sequence similarity was added when clustering was performed within HLA-allele-positive subsets. Co-occurrence clustering excluded repertoires with fewer than 30,000 or more than 120,000 public chains, plus five with anomalous nucleotide sharing. TCRdb stores this immuneACCESS table with in-frame sequences only. Part of the clones is absent; in the studies checked, under half of the shortfall reflects unresolved V genes, and no reason is known for the rest. Clone size and V and J calls were adopted from that table, with D and trimming inferred from the DNA. Within this sample are approximately 290,000 clones, with about four fifths of them counted one time only. Around 0.33% of the sample is in the top ten clones.

In total, approximately 700 healthy bone marrow donors made up the cohort. Cohort members were all nominally healthy when sampled, although unrecorded immune exposures were likely present. The donor was CMV seronegative and belonged to the group of around 350 seronegative cohort members. A peripheral blood sample was collected from each donor, and TCR beta sequencing was performed on peripheral blood mononuclear cells. The Qiagen DNeasy Blood Extraction Kit was used to extract genomic DNA from the blood cell samples. CDR1 and CDR2 (SGHAT, FQNNGV) derive from the germline V gene. The V end loses 5 bases and the J end loses 6 bases, and a stretch of 16 bases separates them. Taken from cysteine to phenylalanine, the CDR3 has 14 residues. Here the CDR3 DNA is all that survives: 42 bases in frame from base 1. Broader findings and caveats from the paper: Correlated functional status among segregating V segments might reflect linkage disequilibrium, but an unknown experimental factor could not be ruled out. In a later analysis, HLA-associated TCR beta chains were found to be more clonally expanded and to have lower generation probabilities than equally common non-associated chains. This cohort had only TCR beta chains sequenced, and the lack of alpha or paired-chain data limited which features could be detected. In vitro tests confirmed that a few of the cytomegalovirus-associated TCR beta chains recognize cytomegalovirus antigens. A further reported finding was that TCR beta sequences accurately predicted the HLA-A and HLA-B alleles for most subjects in the first cohort. Because counts were too low, around 18 rarely observed V segments, including chromosome 9 orphons, were left out of the earlier analysis of 500 to 650 of the donors. In a later analysis, several top co-occurrence clusters were reported to appear linked to parvovirus B19, influenza, CMV and Epstein-Barr virus. CMV serostatus was the only immune exposure information available for the cohort. In both the original and validation cohorts, the classifier was reported to diagnose cytomegalovirus status with high specificity and sensitivity. A later analysis associated 16,951 TCR beta sequences with specific HLA alleles at a false discovery rate of 0.05. In a later analysis, the rate of TCR association differed among HLA loci, with DRB1 alleles having the most associated TCRs and HLA-C alleles having the fewest. A cluster of highly shared sequence variants was judged likely to represent a technical artifact of the sequencing pipeline. An association between a missense DCLRE1C variant and V-gene and J-gene trimming of TCR beta chains was found in a later genetic analysis and replicated in an independent cohort. In the study, around 150 TCR beta chains were listed as associated with cytomegalovirus. Some IMGT-functional V segments, including TRBV6-2 and TRBV6-3, could not be distinguished by the 87-base-pair reads and were therefore excluded. Because HLA typing was missing for some donors at each locus, association tests included only the typed subset. The authors suggested that the approach could potentially be extended to other disease states and immunological phenotypes. Most TCR sequences were observed very rarely across donors, whereas some public TCRs were present in many individuals. Roughly uniform sequencing depth across donors was assumed in presence/absence analyses, although this assumption may not hold. In an earlier analysis of fewer than 700 of the donors, most TCR beta V segments appeared in productive rearrangements about 87% or about 30% of the time, broadly matching IMGT annotations. In a later genetic analysis, fewer N-insertions in productive TCRs were reported among donors in an Asian-associated ancestry cluster than the roughly 700-donor mean. Most CMV-associated TCR beta chains appeared to be HLA-restricted in a later analysis, and the HLA associations seemed to be driven largely by CMV exposure. Strong co-occurrence of HLA alleles, especially DR and DQ, made assigning TCR associations to individual alleles difficult.

The V and J genes are TRBV11-2 and TRBJ1-1, with no D gene named confidently. The clonotype was recovered from a girl aged 2-15 years in good health and CMV-seronegative. Sequencing was carried out using PBMCs. The CDR3 region: CASSEVSGFAEAFF. The nucleotide sequence is given as TGTGCCAGCAGCGAAGTTTCGGGGTTCGCTGAAGCTTTCTTT.